The entry that follows covers one T cell receptor beta chain sequence. This clone turned up a few times. There is no known antigen for this receptor. The sample holds no much larger clone one base away, and base qualities are not on file. This sample is part of a study of blood T cell repertoires in COVID-19 (dated by TCRdb to 2020 to 2021). For context, the study as a whole: Collaborator samples came from the United States, Italy and Spain and covered acute and convalescent phases of COVID-19. Where HLA class I and class II types were available, the types were taken from metadata supplied by the sample provider, not from assay-based typing. A freely available public database, intended as a resource for researchers studying the immune response to SARS-CoV-2, is where the repertoires were released. The sample metadata nearly always contained a de-identified subject ID, COVID-19 status, age in years and sex. Samples came from the ongoing ImmuneRACE study (first 160 participants) plus 1,254 subjects from 6 global collaborators. The dataset comprised deeply sampled blood TCRbeta repertoires from subjects exposed to, actively infected with, or recovered from COVID-19. The material from the prospective study consisted of cDNA or gDNA derived from T cells, B-cell-depleted T cells, or PBMCs.

The collaborating institutions used their own protocols to collect whole blood in K2EDTA tubes. Collaborator samples were shipped for TCRbeta analysis as frozen whole blood, isolated PBMCs, or DNA extracted from either sample type. What the research found in general, with its limitations: The quantity of clinical and demographic metadata differed by source and by participant and was supplied without curation.

Measured from the cysteine to the phenylalanine, the CDR3 is 16 residues long. CDR3 DNA is the only sequence kept; it has 48 bases, read in frame from the first base. Germline trimming: 0 bases from V, 3 bases from J; junction bases outside gene matches: 8. Looking up the germline V gene yields CDR1 MGHRA and CDR2 YSYEKL. The immunoSEQ Assay, a bias-controlled multiplex PCR, was used to amplify TCRbeta CDR3 regions from genomic DNA. The study's processing was this. The number of nucleated cells in each sample was estimated by amplification of reference gene primers within the assay. To quantify the absolute abundance of each unique TCRbeta CDR3 rearrangement, sequence reads were collapsed and filtered. For each sample, productive Simpson clonality was calculated as the square root of Simpson's diversity index over productive rearrangements. The clones in this table, taken by TCRdb from immuneACCESS, are in-frame only. Not every clone is retained; where verified, under half of the shortfall comes from an unresolved V gene, and the cause of the rest is unknown. V, J and clone size reflect that table, while D and trimming were determined from the DNA. The sample table contains around 120,000 clones; only one count was recorded for over 70% of them. Together, the top ten hold less than 30% of the sample.

This chain joins TRBV4-1 to TRBJ2-7, and 7 junction bases match TRBD2. This TCR came from a woman between 65 and 79 years old with acute or convalescent COVID-19. Sequenced material: peripheral blood. The DNA sequence follows: TGCGCCAGCAGCCAAGAAGGCGGGGGAGTCCGCTACGAGCAGTACTTC. This translates into CASSQEGGGVRYEQYF.